This is a list of T cell receptor beta chains from one sample in a study of T-cell reconstitution after alpha-beta-depleted transplantation in children. MiXCR was run by TCRdb on the PCR reads, yielding one entry per CDR3 protein. This table holds a few hundred thousand distinct CDR3 sequences, around 12% found once. This specimen consisted of PBMCs from the stem cell graft donor, obtained from the stem cell graft. The source is a human donor who donated a stem cell graft to a child with combined immunodeficiency. Each CDR3 is given with its conserved first and last residue. Each record gives: CDR3 protein, J gene, V gene.

CDR3aa: CASSEGNPRDTQYF
j_gene: TRBJ2-3
v_gene: TRBV2

CDR3aa: CASSQYGQGTNSPLHF
j_gene: TRBJ1-6
v_gene: TRBV3-1

CDR3aa: CASSRGFQGEQFF
j_gene: TRBJ2-1
v_gene: TRBV12-3/TRBV12-4

CDR3aa: CATGEGRTNYGYTF
j_gene: TRBJ1-2
v_gene: TRBV6-1

CDR3aa: CSASPADSNTEAFF
j_gene: TRBJ1-1
v_gene: TRBV20-1

CDR3aa: CSALDREGNQPQHF
j_gene: TRBJ1-5
v_gene: TRBV20-1

CDR3aa: CASSFLGQKQETQYF
j_gene: TRBJ2-5
v_gene: TRBV7-2

CDR3aa: CSGSQGNEKLFF
j_gene: TRBJ1-4
v_gene: TRBV29-1

CDR3aa: CASSWDSRSSYEQYF
j_gene: TRBJ2-7
v_gene: TRBV12-3/TRBV12-4

CDR3aa: CASTTHSGTTDTQYF
j_gene: TRBJ2-3
v_gene: TRBV5-1

CDR3aa: CASSLRRGEENIQYF
j_gene: TRBJ2-4
v_gene: TRBV11-2

CDR3aa: CASSYGAGTVFCEQYF
j_gene: TRBJ2-7
v_gene: TRBV6-7

CDR3aa: CSVDLSSDTGELFF
j_gene: TRBJ2-2
v_gene: TRBV29-1

CDR3aa: CASSLTERTYNEQFF
j_gene: TRBJ2-1
v_gene: TRBV6-5

CDR3aa: CASNEIPSGNTIYF
j_gene: TRBJ1-3
v_gene: TRBV12-3/TRBV12-4

CDR3aa: CASSYSMAGRLSYGYTF
j_gene: TRBJ1-2
v_gene: TRBV6-5

CDR3aa: CASSLGQARQETQYF
j_gene: TRBJ2-5
v_gene: TRBV7-9

CDR3aa: CASSLGQPYEQYF
j_gene: TRBJ2-7
v_gene: TRBV27

CDR3aa: CAWGANQETQYF
j_gene: TRBJ2-5
v_gene: TRBV30

CDR3aa: CASSFSRAEGETQYF
j_gene: TRBJ2-5
v_gene: TRBV5-1

CDR3aa: CASSARGLAGGLSQETQYF
j_gene: TRBJ2-5
v_gene: TRBV9

CDR3aa: CASSLLAGGGGETQYF
j_gene: TRBJ2-5
v_gene: TRBV7-2

CDR3aa: CASSSDRYQTYEQYF
j_gene: TRBJ2-7
v_gene: TRBV7-2

CDR3aa: CASTGTGVRLAFSNEQFF
j_gene: TRBJ2-1
v_gene: TRBV6-4

CDR3aa: CASRELGYNEQFF
j_gene: TRBJ2-1
v_gene: TRBV6-1

CDR3aa: CSARRGTGVSYEQYF
j_gene: TRBJ2-7
v_gene: TRBV20-1

CDR3aa: CASSLAPKASGVSYNEQFF
j_gene: TRBJ2-1
v_gene: TRBV7-8

CDR3aa: CATRGLANTGELFF
j_gene: TRBJ2-2
v_gene: TRBV12-3/TRBV12-4

CDR3aa: CASSKAWQGTSGRPYEQYF
j_gene: TRBJ2-7
v_gene: TRBV21-1

CDR3aa: CASSFQGQVNIQYF
j_gene: TRBJ2-4
v_gene: TRBV7-8

CDR3aa: CATSRDLAGRTDTQYF
j_gene: TRBJ2-3
v_gene: TRBV15

CDR3aa: CATATGPYTGELFF
j_gene: TRBJ2-2
v_gene: TRBV27

CDR3aa: CASSLARHEQYF
j_gene: TRBJ2-7
v_gene: TRBV7-2

CDR3aa: CASSSIGGGSTDTQYF
j_gene: TRBJ2-3
v_gene: TRBV7-2

CDR3aa: CASKGEKLFF
j_gene: TRBJ1-4
v_gene: TRBV19

CDR3aa: CASSLSGTSGQETQYF
j_gene: TRBJ2-5
v_gene: TRBV7-3

CDR3aa: CACGRYNEQFF
j_gene: TRBJ2-1
v_gene: TRBV30

CDR3aa: CASSFRLAGAAYNEQFF
j_gene: TRBJ2-1
v_gene: TRBV7-8

CDR3aa: CSATGTSRLDYGYTF
j_gene: TRBJ1-2
v_gene: TRBV20-1

CDR3aa: CSARGLYYEQYF
j_gene: TRBJ2-7
v_gene: TRBV20-1

CDR3aa: CASSRRGLKYNEQFF
j_gene: TRBJ2-1
v_gene: TRBV7-3

CDR3aa: CASSNNVGTEAFF
j_gene: TRBJ1-1
v_gene: TRBV5-1

CDR3aa: CATSDPSGRDTDTQYF
j_gene: TRBJ2-3
v_gene: TRBV24-1

CDR3aa: CSVGASFGEQFF
j_gene: TRBJ2-1
v_gene: TRBV29-1

CDR3aa: CAWNNGWSSYEQYF
j_gene: TRBJ2-7
v_gene: TRBV30

CDR3aa: CASGGVTGVDEQFF
j_gene: TRBJ2-1
v_gene: TRBV10-2

CDR3aa: CASSLASPGGGYNEQFF
j_gene: TRBJ2-1
v_gene: TRBV5-1

CDR3aa: CASSKRTSGDEQYF
j_gene: TRBJ2-7
v_gene: TRBV18